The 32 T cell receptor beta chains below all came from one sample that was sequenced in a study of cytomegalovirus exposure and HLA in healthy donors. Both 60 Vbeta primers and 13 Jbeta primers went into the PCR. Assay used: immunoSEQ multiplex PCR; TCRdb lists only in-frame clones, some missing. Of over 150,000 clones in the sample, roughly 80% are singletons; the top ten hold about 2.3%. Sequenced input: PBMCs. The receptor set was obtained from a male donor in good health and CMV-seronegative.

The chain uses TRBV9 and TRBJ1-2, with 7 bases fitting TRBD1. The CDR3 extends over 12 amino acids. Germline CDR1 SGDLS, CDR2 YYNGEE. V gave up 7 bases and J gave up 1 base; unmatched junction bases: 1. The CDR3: CASYRGNYGYTF. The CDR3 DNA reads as TGTGCCAGCTACAGGGGTAACTATGGCTACACCTTC.

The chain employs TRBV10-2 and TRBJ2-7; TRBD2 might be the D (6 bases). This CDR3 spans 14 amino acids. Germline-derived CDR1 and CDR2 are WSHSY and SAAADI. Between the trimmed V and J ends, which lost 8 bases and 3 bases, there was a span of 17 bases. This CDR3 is CASRRGSSVYEQYF. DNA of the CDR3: TGCGCCAGCCGAAGGGGTTCTAGCGTCTACGAGCAGTACTTC.

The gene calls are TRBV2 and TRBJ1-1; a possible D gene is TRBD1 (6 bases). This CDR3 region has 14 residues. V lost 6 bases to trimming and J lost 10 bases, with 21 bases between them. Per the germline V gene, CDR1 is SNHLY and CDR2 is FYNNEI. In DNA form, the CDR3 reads TGTGCCAGCAGGGTAGGACAGTGGGATACGGGAGCTTTCTTT. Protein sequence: CASRVGQWDTGAFF. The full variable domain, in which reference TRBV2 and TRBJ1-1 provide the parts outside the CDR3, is EPEVTQTPSHQVTQMGQEVILRCVPISNHLYFYWYRQILGQKVEFLVSFYNNEISEKSEIFDDQFSVERPDGSNFTLKIRSTKLEDSAMYFCASRVGQWDTGAFFGQGTRLTVV.

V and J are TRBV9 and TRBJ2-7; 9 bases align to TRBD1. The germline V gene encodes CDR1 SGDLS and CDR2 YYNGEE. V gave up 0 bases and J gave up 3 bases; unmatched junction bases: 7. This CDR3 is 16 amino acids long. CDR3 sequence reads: CASSVGGTGSLYEQYF. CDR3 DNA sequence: TGTGCCAGCAGCGTAGGAGGGACAGGGAGCCTCTACGAGCAGTACTTC.

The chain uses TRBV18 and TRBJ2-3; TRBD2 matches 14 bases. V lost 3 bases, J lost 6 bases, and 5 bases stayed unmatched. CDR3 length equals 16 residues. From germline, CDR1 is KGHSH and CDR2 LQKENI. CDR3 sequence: CASSPGLAGAGDTQYF. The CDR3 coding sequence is TGTGCCAGCTCACCGGGACTAGCGGGGGCAGGGGATACGCAGTATTTT.

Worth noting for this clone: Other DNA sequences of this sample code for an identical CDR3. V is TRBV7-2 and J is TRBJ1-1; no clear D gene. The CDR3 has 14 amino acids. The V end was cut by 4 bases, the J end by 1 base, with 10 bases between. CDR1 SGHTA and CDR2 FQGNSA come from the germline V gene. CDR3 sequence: CASSSSRGNTEAFF. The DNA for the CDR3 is TGTGCCAGCAGCTCCAGCCGAGGGAACACTGAAGCTTTCTTT.

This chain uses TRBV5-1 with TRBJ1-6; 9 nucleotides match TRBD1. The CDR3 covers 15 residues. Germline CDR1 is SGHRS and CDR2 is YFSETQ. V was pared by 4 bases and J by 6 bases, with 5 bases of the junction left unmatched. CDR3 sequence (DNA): TGCGCCAGCAGCGTCACAGGGGGCCGTAATTCACCCCTCCACTTT. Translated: CASSVTGGRNSPLHF.

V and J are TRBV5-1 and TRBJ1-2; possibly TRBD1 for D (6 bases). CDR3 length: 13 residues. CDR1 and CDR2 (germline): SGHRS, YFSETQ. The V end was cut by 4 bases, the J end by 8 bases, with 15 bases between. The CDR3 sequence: CASSLGQSKGYTF. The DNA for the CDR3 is TGCGCCAGCAGCCTAGGACAGTCTAAGGGCTACACCTTC.

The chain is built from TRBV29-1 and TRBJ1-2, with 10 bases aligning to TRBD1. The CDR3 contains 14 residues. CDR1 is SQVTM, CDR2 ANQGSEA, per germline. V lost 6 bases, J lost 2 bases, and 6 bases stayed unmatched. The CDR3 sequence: CSVGDRGANYGYTF. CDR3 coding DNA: TGCAGCGTGGGGGACAGGGGTGCCAACTATGGCTACACCTTC.

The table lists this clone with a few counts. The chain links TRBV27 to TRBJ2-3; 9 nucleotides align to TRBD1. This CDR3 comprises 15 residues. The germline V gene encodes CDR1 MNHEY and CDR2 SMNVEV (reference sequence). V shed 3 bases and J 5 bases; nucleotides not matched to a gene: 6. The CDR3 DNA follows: TGTGCCAGCAGTTTCGGGACAGGGAGAGTAGATACGCAGTATTTT. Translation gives CASSFGTGRVDTQYF.

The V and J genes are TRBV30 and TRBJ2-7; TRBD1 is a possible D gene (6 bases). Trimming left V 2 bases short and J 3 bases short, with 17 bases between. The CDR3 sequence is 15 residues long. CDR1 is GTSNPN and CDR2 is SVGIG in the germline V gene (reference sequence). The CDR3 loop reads CAWSLYSGRGYEQYF. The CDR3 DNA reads TGTGCCTGGAGTTTATATTCTGGCAGGGGCTACGAGCAGTACTTC.

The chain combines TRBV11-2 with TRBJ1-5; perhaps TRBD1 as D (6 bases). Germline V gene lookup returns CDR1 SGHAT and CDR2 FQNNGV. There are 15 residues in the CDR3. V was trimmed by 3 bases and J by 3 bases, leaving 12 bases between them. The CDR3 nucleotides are TGTGCCAGCAGCTTCACAGGGTTGGACAATCAGCCCCAGCATTTT. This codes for CASSFTGLDNQPQHF.

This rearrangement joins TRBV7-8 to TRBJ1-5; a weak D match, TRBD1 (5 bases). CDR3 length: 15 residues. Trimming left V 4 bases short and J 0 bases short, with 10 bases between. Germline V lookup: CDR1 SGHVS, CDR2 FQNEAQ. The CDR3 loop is CASSSGLHSNQPQHF. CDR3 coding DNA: TGTGCCAGCAGCTCGGGACTACATAGCAATCAGCCCCAGCATTTT. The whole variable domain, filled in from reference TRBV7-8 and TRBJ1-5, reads GAGVSQSPRYKVAKRGQDVALRCDPISGHVSLFWYQQALGQGPEFLTYFQNEAQLDKSGLPSDRFFAERPEGSVSTLKIQRTQQEDSAVYLCASSSGLHSNQPQHFGDGTRLSIL.

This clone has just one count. The CDR3 sequence is CASSKEAREVQYF. The CDR3 DNA reads as TGTGCCAGTAGTAAGGAGGCCAGGGAGGTTCAGTACTTC. The rearrangement links TRBV19 to TRBJ2-4, with D perhaps matching TRBD2 (6 bases). Trimming removed 4 bases at V and 11 bases at J, with 15 bases between. The CDR3 consists of 13 residues. Germline values: CDR1 LNHDA, CDR2 SQIVND (reference sequence).

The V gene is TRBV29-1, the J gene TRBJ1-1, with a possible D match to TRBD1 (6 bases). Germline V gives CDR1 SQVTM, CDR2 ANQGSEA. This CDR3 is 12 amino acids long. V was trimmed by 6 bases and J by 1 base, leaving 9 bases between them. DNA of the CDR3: TGCAGCGTACAGGGCCAGAACACTGAAGCTTTCTTT. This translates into CSVQGQNTEAFF.

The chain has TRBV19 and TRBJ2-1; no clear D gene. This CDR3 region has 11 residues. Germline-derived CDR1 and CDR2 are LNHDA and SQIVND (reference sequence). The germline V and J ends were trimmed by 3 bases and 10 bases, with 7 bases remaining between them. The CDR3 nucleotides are TGTGCCAGTAGTATGGCAGGAGAGCAGTTCTTC. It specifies CASSMAGEQFF.

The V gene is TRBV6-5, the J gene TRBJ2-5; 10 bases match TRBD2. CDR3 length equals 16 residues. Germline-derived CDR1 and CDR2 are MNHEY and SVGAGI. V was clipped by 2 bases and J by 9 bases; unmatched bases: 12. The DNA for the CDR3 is TGTGCCAGCAGTTACGTTAGCGGGGGGCCCCAAGTGGCCCAGTACTTC. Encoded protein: CASSYVSGGPQVAQYF.

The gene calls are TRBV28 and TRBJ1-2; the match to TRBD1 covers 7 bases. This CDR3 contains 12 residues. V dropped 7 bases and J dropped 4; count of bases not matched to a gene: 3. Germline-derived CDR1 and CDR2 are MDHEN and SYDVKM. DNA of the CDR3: TGTGCCAGCATGTGGACAGGCTATGGCTACACCTTC. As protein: CASMWTGYGYTF.

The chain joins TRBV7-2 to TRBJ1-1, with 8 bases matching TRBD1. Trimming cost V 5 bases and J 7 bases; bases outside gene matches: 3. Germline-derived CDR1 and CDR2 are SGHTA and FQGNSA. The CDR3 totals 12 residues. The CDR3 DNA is TGTGCCAGCAGCCTTGGACAGGGTGAAGCTTTCTTT. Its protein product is CASSLGQGEAFF. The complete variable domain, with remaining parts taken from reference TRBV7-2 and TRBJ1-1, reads GAGVSQSPSNKVTEKGKDVELRCDPISGHTALYWYRQSLGQGLEFLIYFQGNSAPDKSGLPSDRFSAERTGGSVSTLTIQRTQQEDSAVYLCASSLGQGEAFFGQGTRLTVV.

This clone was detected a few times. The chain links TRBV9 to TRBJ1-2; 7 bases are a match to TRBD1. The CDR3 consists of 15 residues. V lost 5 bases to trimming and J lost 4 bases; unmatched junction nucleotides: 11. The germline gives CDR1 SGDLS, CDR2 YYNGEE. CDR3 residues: CASSDTTGQVYGYTF. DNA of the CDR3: TGTGCCAGCAGTGACACAACCGGACAGGTCTATGGCTACACCTTC.

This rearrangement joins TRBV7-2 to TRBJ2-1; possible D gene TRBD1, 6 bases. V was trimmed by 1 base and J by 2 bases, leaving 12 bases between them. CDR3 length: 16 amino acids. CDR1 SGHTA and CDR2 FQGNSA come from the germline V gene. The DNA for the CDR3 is TGTGCCAGCAGCTTAGTCAGGGGTGTTACCTACAATGAGCAGTTCTTC. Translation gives CASSLVRGVTYNEQFF.

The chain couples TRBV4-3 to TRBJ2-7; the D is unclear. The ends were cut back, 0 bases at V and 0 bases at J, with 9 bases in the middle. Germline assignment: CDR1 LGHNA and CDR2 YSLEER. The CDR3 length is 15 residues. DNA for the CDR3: TGCGCCAGCAGCCAAGATTTGGCAGGCTCCTACGAGCAGTACTTC. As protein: CASSQDLAGSYEQYF.

The CDR3 DNA reads TGCGCCAGCAGCCAAGATCGGAGATACAGGGGTTCCTACGAGCAGTACTTC. Translation: CASSQDRRYRGSYEQYF. The V call is TRBV4-1, the J call TRBJ2-7; 7 bases match TRBD1. The CDR3 consists of 17 residues. Germline trimming cut 0 bases from V and 1 base from J; bases unmatched to any gene: 9. Looked up from germline, CDR1 is MGHRA and CDR2 is YSYEKL.

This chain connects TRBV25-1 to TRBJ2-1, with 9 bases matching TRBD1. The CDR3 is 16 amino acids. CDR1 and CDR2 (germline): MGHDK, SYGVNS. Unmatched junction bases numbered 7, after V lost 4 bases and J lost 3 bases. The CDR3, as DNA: TGTGCCAGCAGTGTATTGGAGGGACAGGGCTACAATGAGCAGTTCTTC. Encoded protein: CASSVLEGQGYNEQFF. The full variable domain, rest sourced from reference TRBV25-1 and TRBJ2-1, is EADIYQTPRYLVIGTGKKITLECSQTMGHDKMYWYQQDPGMELHLIHYSYGVNSTEKGDLSSESTVSRIRTEHFPLTLESARPSHTSQYLCASSVLEGQGYNEQFFGPGTRLTVL.

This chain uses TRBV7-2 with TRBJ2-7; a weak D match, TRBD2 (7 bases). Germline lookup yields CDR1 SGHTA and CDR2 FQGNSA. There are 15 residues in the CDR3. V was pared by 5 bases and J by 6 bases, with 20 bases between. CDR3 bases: TGTGCCAGCAGCGGGGGGGCGGGGGTTGTGGCCGAGCAGTACTTC. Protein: CASSGGAGVVAEQYF. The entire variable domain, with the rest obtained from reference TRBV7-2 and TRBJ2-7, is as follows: GAGVSQSPSNKVTEKGKDVELRCDPISGHTALYWYRQSLGQGLEFLIYFQGNSAPDKSGLPSDRFSAERTGGSVSTLTIQRTQQEDSAVYLCASSGGAGVVAEQYFGPGTRLTVT.

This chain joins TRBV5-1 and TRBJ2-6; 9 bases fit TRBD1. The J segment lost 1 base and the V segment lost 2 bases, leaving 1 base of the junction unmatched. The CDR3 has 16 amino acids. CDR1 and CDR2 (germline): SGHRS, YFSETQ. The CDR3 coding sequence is TGCGCCAGCAGCTTCGGGACAGGGTCTGGGGCCAACGTCCTGACTTTC. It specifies CASSFGTGSGANVLTF.

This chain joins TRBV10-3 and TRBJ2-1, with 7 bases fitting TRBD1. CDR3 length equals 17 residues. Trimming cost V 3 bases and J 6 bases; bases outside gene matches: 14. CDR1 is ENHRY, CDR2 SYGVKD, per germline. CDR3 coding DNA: TGTGCCATCAGTGATGGGGGACAGACAAAGAACGGCAATGAGCAGTTCTTC. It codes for CAISDGGQTKNGNEQFF.

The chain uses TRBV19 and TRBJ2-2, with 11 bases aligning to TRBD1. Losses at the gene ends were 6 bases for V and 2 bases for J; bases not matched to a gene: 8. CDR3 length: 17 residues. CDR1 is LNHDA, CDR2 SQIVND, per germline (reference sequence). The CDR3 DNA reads TGTGCCAGTAGCCTGGGGACAGGGGGAGGAAACACCGGGGAGCTGTTTTTT. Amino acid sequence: CASSLGTGGGNTGELFF.

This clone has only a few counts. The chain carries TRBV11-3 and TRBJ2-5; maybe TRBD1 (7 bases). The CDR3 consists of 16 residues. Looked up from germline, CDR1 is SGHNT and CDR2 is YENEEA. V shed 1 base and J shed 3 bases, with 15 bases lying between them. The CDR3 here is CASSLAGGLGEETQYF. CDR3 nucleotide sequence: TGTGCCAGCAGCTTAGCAGGGGGACTGGGTGAAGAGACCCAGTACTTC. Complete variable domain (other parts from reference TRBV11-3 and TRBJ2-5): EAGVVQSPRYKIIEKKQPVAFWCNPISGHNTLYWYLQNLGQGPELLIRYENEEAVDDSQLPKDRFSAERLKGVDSTLKIQPAELGDSAVYLCASSLAGGLGEETQYFGPGTRLLVL.

In DNA, the CDR3 is TGTGCCAGCAGCTTACAGGGGAACTCCTACGAGCAGTACTTC. Amino acids: CASSLQGNSYEQYF. The rearrangement joins TRBV7-2 to TRBJ2-7, with a possible D match to TRBD1 (6 bases). The germline V gene encodes CDR1 SGHTA and CDR2 FQGNSA. Trimming removed 2 bases from V and 0 bases from J, with 8 bases in between. The CDR3 runs 14 residues.

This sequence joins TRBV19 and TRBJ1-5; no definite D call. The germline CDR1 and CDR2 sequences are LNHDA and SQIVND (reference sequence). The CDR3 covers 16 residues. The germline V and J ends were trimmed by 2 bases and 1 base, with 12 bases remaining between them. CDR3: CASSIYSGWSNQPQHF. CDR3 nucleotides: TGTGCCAGTAGTATATACTCCGGGTGGAGCAATCAGCCCCAGCATTTT.

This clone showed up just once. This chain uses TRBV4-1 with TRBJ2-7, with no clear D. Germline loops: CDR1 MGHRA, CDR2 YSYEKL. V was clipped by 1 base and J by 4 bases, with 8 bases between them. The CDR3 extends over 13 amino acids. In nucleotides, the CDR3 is TGCGCCAGCAGCCAAGTTGCAGAATACGAGCAGTACTTC. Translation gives CASSQVAEYEQYF.